This record concerns one T cell receptor (beta chain) sequence. These data belong to a study of CD8 T cells in ankylosing spondylitis. V lost 5 bases to trimming and J lost 5 bases, with 10 bases between them. This CDR3 contains 13 residues. Germline values: CDR1 ENHRY, CDR2 SYGVKD. TCRdb reanalysed the 5' RACE reads using MiXCR and keeps one entry per CDR3 protein. The repertoire includes around 150,000 distinct CDR3 sequences, more than 40% of them detected once, and approximately 16% sits in the top ten. This chain uses TRBV10-3 with TRBJ2-1, with a weak D call TRBD1 (5 bases). The sequence derives from a male donor with ankylosing spondylitis. Sample: synovial fluid, either unsorted or a sorted T cell fraction (not recorded which). The DNA of the CDR3 is TGTGCCATCAGTTCTGACAGCCACAATGAGCAGTTCTTC. Its protein product is CAISSDSHNEQFF.